Listed below are T cell receptor beta chains from one sample, sequenced in a study of blood T cells in healthy people across ages. Via MiXCR, TCRdb re-called the 5' RACE reads, giving one row per CDR3 protein. The top ten hold around a quarter of the sample, which has 800,000 or so distinct CDR3 sequences, 62% seen once. Sequencing input: blood. Every receptor here comes from a man aged 25-40 years in good health. Both conserved end residues are part of each CDR3. The D gene is left open where the match is weak. Clone size, where shown, is once, few, many, or a class for clones that have expanded.

d_call,j_call,v_call,clone_size,cdr3_aa,cdr3_nt
TRBD1,TRBJ1-1,TRBV29-1,-,CSVVGTAVMNTEAFF,TGCAGCGTTGTGGGGACAGCCGTCATGAACACTGAAGCTTTCTTT
TRBD2,TRBJ2-1,TRBV9,few,CASSGTSGAYNEQFF,TGTGCCAGCAGCGGGACTAGCGGGGCTTACAATGAGCAGTTCTTC
-,TRBJ2-3,TRBV12-3/TRBV12-4,few,CASSSISYTQYF,TGTGCCAGCAGTTCGATCAGCTATACGCAGTATTTT
TRBD1,TRBJ2-5,TRBV4-3,-,CASSQDRTGAWETQYF,TGCGCCAGCAGCCAAGACAGGACAGGGGCTTGGGAGACCCAGTACTTC
TRBD1,TRBJ2-7,TRBV5-8,-,CASSLEVTGGDSYEQYF,TGTGCCAGCAGCTTGGAAGTGACAGGGGGTGATTCCTACGAGCAGTACTTC
-,TRBJ2-1,TRBV29-1,-,CSGSRENEQFF,TGCAGCGGGAGCAGAGAGAATGAGCAGTTCTTC
TRBD1,TRBJ1-2,TRBV4-2,-,CASSQDQGTGGSNYGYTF,TGTGCCAGCAGCCAAGATCAAGGGACAGGGGGTTCGAACTATGGCTACACCTTC
-,TRBJ2-3,TRBV6-5,-,CASSYAWTVTDTQYF,TGTGCCAGCAGTTACGCTTGGACAGTTACAGATACGCAGTATTTT
TRBD1,TRBJ1-1,TRBV6-2/TRBV6-3,-,CASSYSTTGRWDTEAFF,TGTGCCAGCAGTTACTCGACGACAGGGAGATGGGACACTGAAGCTTTCTTT
TRBD1,TRBJ2-1,TRBV3-1,-,CASSPRDSYPYKEQFF,TGTGCCAGCAGCCCCAGGGACAGCTATCCATACAAGGAGCAGTTCTTC
TRBD2,TRBJ2-7,TRBV24-1,-,CATSAGTSGGLYEQYF,TGTGCCACCAGTGCTGGGACTAGCGGGGGCCTTTACGAGCAGTACTTC
TRBD1,TRBJ2-5,TRBV15,-,CATSIPGQGAGETQYF,TGTGCCACCAGCATTCCGGGACAGGGGGCCGGAGAGACCCAGTACTTC
-,TRBJ2-5,TRBV12-3/TRBV12-4,few,CASSFRAGQETQYF,TGTGCCAGCAGTTTCAGGGCGGGCCAAGAGACCCAGTACTTC
-,TRBJ1-1,TRBV6-5,-,CASSYSGAQVNTEAFF,TGTGCCAGCAGTTACTCCGGCGCACAAGTGAACACTGAAGCTTTCTTT
TRBD2,TRBJ2-7,TRBV7-2,-,CASSLVRASGGYEQYF,TGTGCCAGCAGCTTAGTAAGGGCTAGCGGGGGCTACGAGCAGTACTTC
TRBD1,TRBJ2-1,TRBV9,-,CASSAGGQSIGNEQFF,TGTGCCAGCAGCGCAGGGGGACAGTCCATTGGTAATGAGCAGTTCTTC
TRBD2,TRBJ2-4,TRBV12-3/TRBV12-4,-,CASSENLAGGRIYNEQYF,TGTGCCAGCAGTGAGAATCTAGCGGGGGGGCGAATCTACAATGAGCAGTACTTC
TRBD1,TRBJ1-4,TRBV5-1,-,CASSVGTANEKLFF,TGCGCCAGCAGCGTGGGGACAGCTAATGAAAAACTGTTTTTT
TRBD1,TRBJ2-5,TRBV28,-,CASSLDLRQGWIGYF,TGTGCCAGCAGTTTGGATCTCCGACAGGGGTGGATAGGGTACTTC
-,TRBJ2-7,TRBV15,-,CATSRDLLREQYF,TGTGCCACCAGCAGAGATCTTTTAAGAGAGCAGTACTTC
TRBD1,TRBJ1-1,TRBV15,-,CATKWGQGGTEAFF,TGTGCCACCAAATGGGGACAGGGTGGCACTGAAGCTTTCTTT
-,TRBJ1-2,TRBV12-3/TRBV12-4,-,CASSGQSGYTF,TGTGCCAGCAGTGGACAGTCTGGCTACACCTTC
-,TRBJ2-7,TRBV20-1,-,CSANGAYSYEQYF,TGCAGTGCTAATGGTGCTTACTCCTACGAGCAGTACTTC